Listed here are 17 T cell receptor beta chains from one sample, sequenced in a study of cytomegalovirus exposure and HLA in healthy donors. Generated by immunoSEQ multiplex PCR, the TCRdb table keeps only in-frame clones and is missing some. Found here are over 200,000 clones, 85% to 90% of them singletons; the top ten hold under 0.4%. The material sequenced was PBMCs. These receptor sequences come from a young woman in good health and CMV-seronegative.

This sequence joins TRBV6-5 and TRBJ1-2, with D uncertain. The CDR3 contains 13 residues. Trimming removed 0 bases from V and 8 bases from J, with 10 bases in between. From germline, CDR1 is MNHEY and CDR2 SVGAGI. As DNA, the CDR3 is TGTGCCAGCAGTTACTCGCCACCTCGGGGCTACACCTTC. Protein: CASSYSPPRGYTF.

The chain recombines TRBV19 with TRBJ1-4, with D possibly TRBD1 on 6 matching bases. The CDR3 has 16 amino acids. The V gene's germline CDR1 is LNHDA and CDR2 SQIVND (reference sequence). Trimming removed 7 bases from V and 5 bases from J, with 20 bases in between. The chain's CDR3 is CASMGHLKSRNEKLFF. CDR3 nucleotide sequence: TGTGCCAGTATGGGACATCTGAAGTCGCGGAATGAAAAACTGTTTTTT.

This clone was detected only once. This rearrangement joins TRBV7-9 to TRBJ1-1; maybe TRBD1 (6 bases). The CDR3 is 12 residues long. CDR1 is SEHNR, CDR2 FQNEAQ, per germline (reference sequence). V was pared by 4 bases and J by 5 bases, with 8 bases between. This CDR3 is CASSYRVTEAFF. The CDR3 region has the DNA TGTGCCAGCAGCTACAGGGTTACTGAAGCTTTCTTT.

CDR3 region: CASSWRTVTDTQYF. CDR3 sequence (DNA): TGTGCCAGCAGTTGGAGGACAGTCACAGATACGCAGTATTTT. The rearrangement joins TRBV6-5 to TRBJ2-3; tentative D call: TRBD1 (6 bases). The CDR3 consists of 14 residues. Germline V gene data show CDR1 as MNHEY and CDR2 as SVGAGI. V was pared by 4 bases and J by 2 bases, with 10 bases between.

This chain links TRBV11-2 with TRBJ1-2; 9 nucleotides agree with TRBD1. The CDR3 length is 14 residues. Germline assignment: CDR1 SGHAT and CDR2 FQNNGV. V lost 5 bases to trimming and J lost 7 bases; unmatched junction nucleotides: 8. CDR3 bases: TGTGCCAGCAGCCCGGGGACAGGGATGGGTGGCTACACCTTC. It translates to CASSPGTGMGGYTF.

The gene calls are TRBV4-1 and TRBJ2-1, with 11 positions matching TRBD2. Germline CDR1 and CDR2: MGHRA and YSYEKL. The V gene end was trimmed by 3 bases and the J gene end by 4 bases; junction bases not matched to a gene: 2. The CDR3 spans 15 residues. The CDR3 DNA reads TGCGCCAGCAGCCATAGCGGGGGGGAATACAATGAGCAGTTCTTC. It specifies CASSHSGGEYNEQFF.

The V call is TRBV30, the J call TRBJ1-2; 8 nucleotides align to TRBD1. The CDR3 runs 16 residues. With V trimmed by 2 bases and J by 5 bases, 13 bases remained unmatched. Germline V gene lookup returns CDR1 GTSNPN and CDR2 SVGIG (reference sequence). The CDR3 sequence: CAWSPRDRPKIYGYTF. DNA for the CDR3: TGTGCCTGGAGTCCCCGGGACAGGCCGAAAATATATGGCTACACCTTC.

The V and J genes are TRBV27 and TRBJ1-3, with D possibly TRBD1 on 6 matching bases. CDR1 and CDR2 (germline): MNHEY, SMNVEV (reference sequence). With 1 base removed from V and 6 bases from J, the gap between germline ends came to 13 bases. The CDR3 extends over 15 amino acids. The CDR3 DNA reads as TGTGCCAGCAGTTTATGGGGGCAGGGTTCAAACACCATATATTTT. Translating it yields CASSLWGQGSNTIYF.

The genes are TRBV12-5 and TRBJ2-5; D possibly corresponds to TRBD2 (6 bases). The CDR3 has 13 amino acids. CDR1 LGHNT and CDR2 FRNRAP come from the germline V gene. The germline V and J ends were trimmed by 6 bases and 4 bases, with 12 bases remaining between them. In nucleotides, the CDR3 is TGTGCTAGTGGCCTGACTAGTGGAGAGACCCAGTACTTC. Translating gives CASGLTSGETQYF.

V is TRBV2 and J is TRBJ2-2; D ambiguous. The CDR3 is 14 amino acids. The V gene's germline CDR1 is SNHLY and CDR2 FYNNEI. V lost 1 base and J lost 5, with 8 bases in between. DNA of the CDR3: TGTGCCAGCAGTGAAGGGTCACTTACCGGGGAGCTGTTTTTT. It yields the protein CASSEGSLTGELFF.

The V and J genes are TRBV6-5 and TRBJ1-6, with 7 bases fitting TRBD1. This CDR3 region has 15 residues. V was clipped by 2 bases and J by 7 bases; unmatched bases: 5. Germline CDR1 MNHEY, CDR2 SVGAGI. The CDR3 loop reads CASSYGQEQNSPLHF. As DNA, the CDR3 is TGTGCCAGCAGTTACGGACAGGAGCAAAATTCACCCCTCCACTTT.

V usage is TRBV19 and J usage is TRBJ1-5; no reliable D call. The CDR3 covers 16 residues. Trimming removed 5 bases from V and 5 bases from J, with 19 bases in between. CDR1 and CDR2 from the germline V gene are LNHDA and SQIVND (reference sequence). The CDR3 nucleotides are TGTGCCAGTAGTCGCCGTCAGGCAAACCTTTATCAGCCCCAGCATTTT. It translates to CASSRRQANLYQPQHF.

The sample holds a few counts of this clone. J is TRBJ2-7 and V is TRBV2, with 10 positions matching TRBD1. Germline CDR1 reads SNHLY; CDR2 reads FYNNEI. CDR3 length: 14 residues. Trimming took 5 bases from V and 3 from J; bases not matched to a gene: 4. In nucleotides, the CDR3 is TGTGCCAGCAGTCCCAGGACAGGGGGCTACGAGCAGTACGTC. This sequence encodes CASSPRTGGYEQYV.

This chain uses TRBV5-8 with TRBJ1-1; TRBD1 is a possible D gene (6 bases). Germline CDR1 is SGHTS and CDR2 is YDEGEE. The CDR3 covers 14 residues. Trimming shortened V by 2 bases and J by 1 base, and 9 bases separated the two germline ends. The CDR3 is CASSFWGQNTEAFF. CDR3 coding DNA: TGTGCCAGCAGCTTCTGGGGGCAGAACACTGAAGCTTTCTTT.

The V and J genes are TRBV4-1 and TRBJ2-1; 9 nucleotides align to TRBD2. CDR1 and CDR2 from the germline V gene are MGHRA and YSYEKL. J gave up 7 bases and V 0 bases, and 10 bases lay outside the gene matches. The CDR3 extends over 17 amino acids. The CDR3 coding sequence is TGCGCCAGCAGCCAAGATATTAGGCTAGCGGGGACTAATGAGCAGTTCTTC. Translated, it gives CASSQDIRLAGTNEQFF.

The V and J genes are TRBV30 and TRBJ2-5, with a possible D match to TRBD1 (5 bases). This CDR3 region has 13 residues. Germline CDR1 reads GTSNPN; CDR2 reads SVGIG (reference sequence). Trimming removed 3 bases from V and 1 base from J, with 9 bases in between. This CDR3 is CAWRTTAQETQYF. CDR3 DNA sequence: TGTGCCTGGAGGACGACAGCCCAAGAGACCCAGTACTTC.

As concerns this clone: Other DNA sequences in the same sample also yield this CDR3. The CDR3 is CASSLTQGKNIQYF. CDR3 DNA sequence: TGTGCCAGCAGTTTGACCCAGGGGAAAAACATTCAGTACTTC. The chain employs TRBV27 and TRBJ2-4; a possible D gene is TRBD1 (6 bases). CDR1 and CDR2 (germline): MNHEY, SMNVEV (reference sequence). CDR3 length: 14 amino acids. The germline V and J ends were trimmed by 3 bases and 4 bases, with 10 bases remaining between them.